This T cell receptor beta chain was retrieved from a study of shared clonotypes between healthy human individuals (dated by TCRdb to about 2020). For the wider study: Three men and a couple of women, aged 18 to 49 years, made up the cohort. The study deeply sequenced blood TCR repertoires of about 5 healthy adults to estimate repertoire size and the extent of clonotype sharing between individuals. For each donor, CD4 naive and CD4 memory were each given three plates, CD8 naive was given two plates, and CD8 memory was given one plate. Leukapheresis yielded between about 0.85 and 10 billion PBMCs per donor. Different laboratories and diverse techniques were used to prepare libraries and sequence TCR repertoires, to increase sequencing depth and limit assay-specific biases.

For the CD8 naive samples, CD45RO-negative cells were positively selected for CCR7, yielding a CD45RA+CCR7+ population from which TemRA cells were excluded. The donors were healthy, HIV-negative adults with no recently reported acute infections or vaccinations. Every donor was a Caucasian adult living in Nashville, Tennessee, USA. After blood collection by leukapheresis, PBMCs were isolated using Ficoll-Histopaque density gradient centrifugation and then cryopreserved in the vapor phase of liquid nitrogen. Analytical flow cytometry was used to check the purity and quantity of every magnetically sorted T cell population. Genomic DNA was isolated from each sorted fraction and quantified by UV absorbance on a Nanodrop 2000c. Of note for this clone: Its antigen is currently not known. Base qualities were left out, and no much larger clone turns up one base away.

Using the deep immunoSEQ assay, TCR CDR3 regions were amplified from genomic DNA by multiplex PCR. Extracted genomic DNA from each cell subset was distributed evenly across all wells of several immunoSEQ 96-well plates, and each plate was treated as a replicate. For sorted subsets, about 0.2 ug genomic DNA, equal to 30,000 or so T cell genomes, was loaded into each replicate PCR. Purified libraries were quantified with a Qubit 3.0 fluorometer, sized on a Bioanalyzer 2100, and re-quantified with the KAPA Library Quantification kit. Each immunoSEQ 96-well plate was sequenced on its own single-read 150-cycle Illumina NextSeq 550 flow cell. Processing in the source paper ran as follows. Because the immunoSEQ output held only junctional sequences and lacked quality scores, the filtering could not match the filtering applied to full-length reads. To assign V/J genes and CDR3, sequences were annotated using PyIR, a Python wrapper for IgBLAST v1.9, with IMGT germline references. Reads were filtered out if the reads had weak V/J assignments (E-value above 1e-6), no CDR3, stop codons, out-of-frame junctions, or ambiguous translated residues. V3J clonotypes were defined by identical inferred V gene, J gene, and CDR3 amino acid sequence. Percentage overlap between repertoires was calculated by dividing the number of shared unique clonotypes by the size of the smaller repertoire. Repertoire richness was assessed with RTK rarefaction, the Chao1 estimator, and Recon v2.1 estimates of unobserved clonotypes. For all TCRbeta clonotypes obtained by the gDNA method from a few donors, generation probabilities were computed with OLGA. Imported from immuneACCESS, the table was reduced by TCRdb to in-frame sequences with V and J called. These copies leave out some clones; in studies compared against another copy, an unresolved V gene accounts for under half, and the cause of the remainder is not known. Clone size and V and J calls were adopted from that table, with D and trimming inferred from the DNA. The sample table contains about 2 million clones; only one count was recorded for about 95% of them. Of the sample, 0.9% to 1.3% falls within the top ten clones.

General study outcomes and caveats: Incomplete sequencing was indicated by rarefaction of sorted-subset datasets, despite the large sequencing depth. Naive subsets generally had larger estimated clonotype richness than memory subsets did. Sharing across a few donors was observed for approximately 5% of naive CD4, around 3.5% of naive CD8, roughly 2.3% of memory CD4, and 0.4% of memory CD8 clonotypes. Because the study included a small number of donors, the genetic and exposure-history diversity represented was limited. Sampling was restricted to blood, and TCR repertoires in tissue are likely to differ from TCR repertoires in blood. Compared with non-shared clonotypes, clonotypes shared by all four sorted-subset donors had higher generation probabilities. Pairwise subsampling led to the expectation that sequencing depth would affect the degree of clonotype sharing among donors.

Sequences SEHNR (CDR1) and FQNEAQ (CDR2) are obtained from the germline V gene (reference sequence). The junction shows trimming of 0 bases on V and 3 bases on J, plus 5 bases between the germline ends. Inclusive of the bounding cysteine and phenylalanine, the CDR3 is 13 residues long. This entry keeps only the CDR3 DNA: 39 bases, framed from base 1. The sequence is built from TRBV7-9 and TRBJ1-1, with the D gene uncertain. The sequenced material came from naive CD8+ T cells sorted from blood. Taken with the paper, the label for cell subset or site translates to: CD45RA+CCR7+. This TCR came from a man between 18 and 35 years old in good health. The DNA sequence is TGTGCCAGCAGCTTAGCCGGGTACACTGAAGCTTTCTTT. This gives the protein CASSLAGYTEAFF.